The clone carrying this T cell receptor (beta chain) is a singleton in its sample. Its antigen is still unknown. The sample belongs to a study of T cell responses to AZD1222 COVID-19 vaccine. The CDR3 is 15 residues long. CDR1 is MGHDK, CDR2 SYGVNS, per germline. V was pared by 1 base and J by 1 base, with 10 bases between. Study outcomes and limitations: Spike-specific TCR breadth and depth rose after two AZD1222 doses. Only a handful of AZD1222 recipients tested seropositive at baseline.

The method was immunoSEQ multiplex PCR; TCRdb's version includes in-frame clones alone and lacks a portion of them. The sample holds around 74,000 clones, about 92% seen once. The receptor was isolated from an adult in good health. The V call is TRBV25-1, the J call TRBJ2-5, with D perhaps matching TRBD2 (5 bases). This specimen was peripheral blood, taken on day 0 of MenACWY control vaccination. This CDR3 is CASSEFPGSQETQYF. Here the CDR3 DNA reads TGTGCCAGCAGTGAATTTCCGGGGAGCCAAGAGACCCAGTACTTC.